This T cell receptor (beta chain) was identified during a study of CD8+CD57+ T cells in acquired aplastic anemia. Points from the study as a whole: Some 31 sequences, all CD8+ CDR3, were shared between patients and controls.

V was trimmed by 6 bases and J by 3 bases, leaving 11 bases between them. The CDR3 totals 13 residues. CDR1 and CDR2 from the germline V gene are SNHLY and FYNNEI. Using genomic DNA as the template, TCR beta VDJ and CDR3 profiling was carried out. TCRdb reanalysed the reads using MiXCR and keeps one entry per CDR3 protein. The data hold more than 70,000 distinct CDR3 sequences, with under 80% observed a single time. Patients sequenced had flow cytometry evidence of CD8+CD57+ cell expansion. At the time of blood sampling, patients had not yet received any therapy. For this clonotype: Its specificity is unknown.

V gene TRBV2 combines with J gene TRBJ1-1, with D possibly matching TRBD1 (5 bases). This TCR came from a human donor with aplastic anemia. The sample comprised sorted CD4+, CD8+, or CD8+CD57+ T cells (not recorded which) from PBMCs. The CDR3 loop reads CASRQGSHTEAFF. CDR3 sequence (DNA): TGTGCCAGCAGGCAGGGATCGCACACTGAAGCTTTCTTT.